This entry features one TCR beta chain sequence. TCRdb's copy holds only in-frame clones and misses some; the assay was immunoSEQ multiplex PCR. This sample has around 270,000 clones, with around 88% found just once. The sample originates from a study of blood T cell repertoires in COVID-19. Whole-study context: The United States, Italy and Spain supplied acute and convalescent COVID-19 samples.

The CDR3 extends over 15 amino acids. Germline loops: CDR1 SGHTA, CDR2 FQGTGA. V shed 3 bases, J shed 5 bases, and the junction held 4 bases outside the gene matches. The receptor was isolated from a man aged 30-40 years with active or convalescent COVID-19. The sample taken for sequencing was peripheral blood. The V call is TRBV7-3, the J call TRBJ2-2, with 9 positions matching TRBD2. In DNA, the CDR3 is TGTGCCAGCAGCTTTAGCGGGGGCGGGACCGGGGAGCTGTTTTTT. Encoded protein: CASSFSGGGTGELFF.